This T cell receptor beta chain comes out of a study of OX40 agonist ivuxolimab in advanced cancers. Study-level background: Patients received ivuxolimab, an intravenous treatment, every 2 weeks at 0.01 to 10 mg/kg. Aged about 20 to 80 with a mean of approximately 57 years, they were about 80% male. Partial responses were recorded for three patients, including one with hepatocellular carcinoma and two with cutaneous melanoma.

The V and J ends lost 4 bases and 8 bases respectively, with 18 bases between them. The CDR3 runs 14 residues. CDR1 is SGHNT and CDR2 is YYREEE in the germline V gene (reference sequence). Data came from immunoSEQ multiplex PCR; TCRdb stores just in-frame clones and leaves some out. Altogether 75,000 to 100,000 clones are present, about four fifths being singletons, with the ten largest covering less than 5.5%. The sample was CD4+ or CD8+ T cells sorted from blood, taken in a trial of the OX40 agonist ivuxolimab. The clonotype originates from an adult with an advanced solid tumor such as melanoma, head and neck, liver or kidney cancer. The chain carries TRBV5-4 and TRBJ1-2; tentative D call: TRBD1 (5 bases). In nucleotides, the CDR3 is TGTGCCAGCAGCCTGGGGCCCTCTCCGGGGGGCTACACCTTC. It yields the protein CASSLGPSPGGYTF. The entire variable domain, with the rest obtained from reference TRBV5-4 and TRBJ1-2, is as follows: ETGVTQSPTHLIKTRGQQVTLRCSSQSGHNTVSWYQQALGQGPQFIFQYYREEENGRGNFPPRFSGLQFPNYSSELNVNALELDDSALYLCASSLGPSPGGYTFGSGTRLTVV.